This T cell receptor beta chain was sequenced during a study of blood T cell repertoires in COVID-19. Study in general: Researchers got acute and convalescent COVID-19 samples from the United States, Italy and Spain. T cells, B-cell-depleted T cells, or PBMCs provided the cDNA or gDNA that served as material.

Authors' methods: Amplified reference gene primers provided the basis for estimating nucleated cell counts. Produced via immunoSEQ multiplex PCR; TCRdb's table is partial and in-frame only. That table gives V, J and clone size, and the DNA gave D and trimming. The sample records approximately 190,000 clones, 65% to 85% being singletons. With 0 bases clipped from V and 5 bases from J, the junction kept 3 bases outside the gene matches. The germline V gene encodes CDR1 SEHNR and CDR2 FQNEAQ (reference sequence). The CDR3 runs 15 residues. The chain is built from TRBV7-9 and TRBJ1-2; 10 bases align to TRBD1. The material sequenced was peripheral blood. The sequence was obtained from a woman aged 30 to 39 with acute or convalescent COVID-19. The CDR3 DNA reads TGTGCCAGCAGCTTAGCCGAGGACAGGGGGTATGGCTACACCTTC. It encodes CASSLAEDRGYGYTF.